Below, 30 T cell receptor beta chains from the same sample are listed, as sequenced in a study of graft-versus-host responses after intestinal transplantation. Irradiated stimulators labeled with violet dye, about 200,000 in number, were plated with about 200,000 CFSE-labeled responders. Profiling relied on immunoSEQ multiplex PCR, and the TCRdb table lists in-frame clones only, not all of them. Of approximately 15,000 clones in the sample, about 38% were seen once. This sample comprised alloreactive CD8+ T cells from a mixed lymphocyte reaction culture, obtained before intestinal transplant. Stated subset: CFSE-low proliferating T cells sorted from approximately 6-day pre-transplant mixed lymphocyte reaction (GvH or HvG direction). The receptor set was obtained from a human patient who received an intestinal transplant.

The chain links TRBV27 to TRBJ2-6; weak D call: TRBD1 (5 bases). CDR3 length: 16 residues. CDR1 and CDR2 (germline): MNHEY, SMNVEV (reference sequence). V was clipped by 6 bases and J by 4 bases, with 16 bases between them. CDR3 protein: CASSQVWGSGANVLTF. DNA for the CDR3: TGTGCCAGCAGCCAGGTATGGGGCTCCGGGGCCAACGTCCTGACTTTC.

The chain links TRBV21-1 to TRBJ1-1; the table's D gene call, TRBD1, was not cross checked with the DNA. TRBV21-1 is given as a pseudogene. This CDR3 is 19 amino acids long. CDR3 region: CASSKGRTGKADLNTEAFF. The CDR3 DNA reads TGTGCCAGCAGCAAAGGACGGACAGGGAAGGCGGATTTGAACACTGAAGCTTTCTTT.

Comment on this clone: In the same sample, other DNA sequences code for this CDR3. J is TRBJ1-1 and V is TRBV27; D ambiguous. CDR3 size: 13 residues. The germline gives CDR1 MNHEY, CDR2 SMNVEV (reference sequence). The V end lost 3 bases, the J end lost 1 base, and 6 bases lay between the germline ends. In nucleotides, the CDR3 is TGTGCCAGCAGTTTGGTGGGGAACACTGAAGCTTTCTTT. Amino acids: CASSLVGNTEAFF.

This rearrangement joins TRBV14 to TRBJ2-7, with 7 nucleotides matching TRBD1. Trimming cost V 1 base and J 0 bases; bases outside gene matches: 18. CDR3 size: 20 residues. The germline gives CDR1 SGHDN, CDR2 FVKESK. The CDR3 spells CASSQGASPMDRPNSYEQYF. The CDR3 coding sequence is TGTGCCAGCAGCCAAGGAGCAAGCCCCATGGACAGGCCGAACTCCTACGAGCAGTACTTC.

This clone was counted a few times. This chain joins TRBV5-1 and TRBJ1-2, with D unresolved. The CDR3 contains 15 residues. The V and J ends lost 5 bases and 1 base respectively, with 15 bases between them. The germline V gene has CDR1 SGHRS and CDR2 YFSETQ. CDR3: CASSQPLAGNYGYTF. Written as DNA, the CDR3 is TGCGCCAGCAGTCAACCCCTCGCGGGTAACTATGGCTACACCTTC.

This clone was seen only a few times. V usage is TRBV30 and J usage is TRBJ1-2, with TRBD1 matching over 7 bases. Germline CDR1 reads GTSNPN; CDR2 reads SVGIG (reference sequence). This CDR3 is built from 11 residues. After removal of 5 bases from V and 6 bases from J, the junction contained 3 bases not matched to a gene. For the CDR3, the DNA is TGTGCCTGGCGACAGGGCCATGGCTACACCTTC. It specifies CAWRQGHGYTF.

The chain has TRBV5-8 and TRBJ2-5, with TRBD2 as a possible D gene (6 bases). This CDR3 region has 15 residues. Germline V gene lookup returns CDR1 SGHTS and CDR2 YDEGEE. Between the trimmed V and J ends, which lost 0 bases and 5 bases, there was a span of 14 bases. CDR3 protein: CASSLGAEGLETQYF. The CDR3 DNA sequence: TGTGCCAGCAGCTTGGGTGCGGAGGGTCTGGAGACCCAGTACTTC.

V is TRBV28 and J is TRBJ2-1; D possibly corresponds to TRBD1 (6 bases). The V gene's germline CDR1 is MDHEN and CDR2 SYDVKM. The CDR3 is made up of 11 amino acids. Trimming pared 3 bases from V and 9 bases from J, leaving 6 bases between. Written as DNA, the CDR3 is TGTGCCAGCAGTTTGGGGGCTGAGCAGTTCTTC. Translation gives CASSLGAEQFF.

CDR3 in amino acids: CASKGIGLDEKLFF. For the CDR3, the DNA is TGTGCCTCAAAGGGAATCGGGCTGGATGAAAAACTGTTTTTT. The chain recombines TRBV27 with TRBJ1-4, with D unresolved. The V gene's germline CDR1 is MNHEY and CDR2 SMNVEV (reference sequence). The V end lost 11 bases, the J end lost 6 bases, and 19 bases lay between the germline ends. The length of the CDR3 is 14 residues.

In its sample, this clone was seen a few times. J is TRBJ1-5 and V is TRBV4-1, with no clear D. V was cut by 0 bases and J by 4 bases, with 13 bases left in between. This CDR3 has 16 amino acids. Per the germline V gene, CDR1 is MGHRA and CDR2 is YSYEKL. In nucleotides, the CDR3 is TGCGCCAGCAGCCAAGACAGCCCGTTGGGAAATCAGCCCCAGCATTTT. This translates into CASSQDSPLGNQPQHF.

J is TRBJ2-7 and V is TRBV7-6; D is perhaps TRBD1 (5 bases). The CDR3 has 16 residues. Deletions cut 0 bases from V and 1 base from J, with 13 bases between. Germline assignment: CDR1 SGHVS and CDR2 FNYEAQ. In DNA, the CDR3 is TGTGCCAGCAGCTTAGCGTTAGGGGTCAAATCCTACGAGCAGTACTTC. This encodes CASSLALGVKSYEQYF.

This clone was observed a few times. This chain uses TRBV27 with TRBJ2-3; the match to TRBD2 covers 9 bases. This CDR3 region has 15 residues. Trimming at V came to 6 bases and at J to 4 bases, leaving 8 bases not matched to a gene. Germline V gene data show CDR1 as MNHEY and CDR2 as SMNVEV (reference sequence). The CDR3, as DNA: TGTGCCAGCAGGGGCGGGAGGGAGAGTGCAGATACGCAGTATTTT. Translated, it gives CASRGGRESADTQYF.

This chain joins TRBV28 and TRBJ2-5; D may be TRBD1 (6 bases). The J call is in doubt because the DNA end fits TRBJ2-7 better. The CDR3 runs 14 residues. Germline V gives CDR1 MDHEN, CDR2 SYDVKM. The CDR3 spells CASSFPGDSYEQYF. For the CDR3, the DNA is TGTGCCAGCAGTTTTCCAGGGGACTCCTACGAGCAGTACTTC.

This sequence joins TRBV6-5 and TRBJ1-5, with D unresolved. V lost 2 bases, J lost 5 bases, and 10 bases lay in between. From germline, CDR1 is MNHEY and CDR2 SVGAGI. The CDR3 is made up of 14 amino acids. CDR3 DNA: TGTGCCAGCAGTTACCTGAGTTCTTATCAGCCCCAGCATTTT. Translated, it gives CASSYLSSYQPQHF.

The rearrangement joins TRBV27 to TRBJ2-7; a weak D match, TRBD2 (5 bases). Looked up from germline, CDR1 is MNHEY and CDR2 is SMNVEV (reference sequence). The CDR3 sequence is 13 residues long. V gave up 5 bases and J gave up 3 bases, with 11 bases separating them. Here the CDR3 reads CASSPGMVYEQYF. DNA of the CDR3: TGTGCCAGCAGTCCCGGGATGGTCTACGAGCAGTACTTC.

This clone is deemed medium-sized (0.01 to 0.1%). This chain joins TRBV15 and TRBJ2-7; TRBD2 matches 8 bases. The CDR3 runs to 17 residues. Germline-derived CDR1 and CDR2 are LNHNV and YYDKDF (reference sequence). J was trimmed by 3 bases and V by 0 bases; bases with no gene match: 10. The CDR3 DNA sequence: TGTGCCACCAGCAGAGATGGCTTGGCTAGCGGGCGCTACGAGCAGTACTTC. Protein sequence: CATSRDGLASGRYEQYF.

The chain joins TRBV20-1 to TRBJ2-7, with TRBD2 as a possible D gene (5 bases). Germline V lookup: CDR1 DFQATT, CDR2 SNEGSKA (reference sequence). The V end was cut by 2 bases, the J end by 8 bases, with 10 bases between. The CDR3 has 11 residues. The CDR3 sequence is CSARRRLKQYF. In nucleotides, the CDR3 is TGCAGTGCTAGAAGGAGGCTCAAGCAGTACTTC.

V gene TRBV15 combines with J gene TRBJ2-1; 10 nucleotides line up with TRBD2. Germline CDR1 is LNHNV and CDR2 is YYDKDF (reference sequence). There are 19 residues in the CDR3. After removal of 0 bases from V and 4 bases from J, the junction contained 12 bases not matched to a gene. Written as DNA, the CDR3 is TGTGCCACCAGCAGAGATCTAGGAGCGGGAGGGCCGAAGTACAATGAGCAGTTCTTC. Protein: CATSRDLGAGGPKYNEQFF.

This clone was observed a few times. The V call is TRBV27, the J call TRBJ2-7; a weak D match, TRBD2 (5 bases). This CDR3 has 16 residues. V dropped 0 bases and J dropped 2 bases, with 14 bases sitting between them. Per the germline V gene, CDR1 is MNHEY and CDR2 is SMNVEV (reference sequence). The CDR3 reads CASSLSASAVPYEQYF. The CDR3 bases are TGTGCCAGCAGTTTATCTGCTTCAGCGGTACCCTACGAGCAGTACTTC.

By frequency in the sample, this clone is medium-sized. CDR3 residues: CASSQVTSSLYEQYF. The CDR3 DNA reads as TGTGCCAGCAGCCAAGTGACTAGCTCTCTCTACGAGCAGTACTTC. The chain employs TRBV14 and TRBJ2-7; TRBD2 matches at 7 bases. V shed 1 base, J shed 3 bases, and the junction held 6 bases outside the gene matches. From germline, CDR1 is SGHDN and CDR2 FVKESK. The CDR3 length is 15 residues.

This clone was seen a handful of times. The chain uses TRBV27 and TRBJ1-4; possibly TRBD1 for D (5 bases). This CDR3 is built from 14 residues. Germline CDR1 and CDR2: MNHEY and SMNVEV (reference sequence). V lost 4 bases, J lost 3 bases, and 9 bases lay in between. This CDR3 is CASSWGGANEKLFF. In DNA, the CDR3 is TGTGCCAGCAGTTGGGGGGGAGCTAATGAAAAACTGTTTTTT.

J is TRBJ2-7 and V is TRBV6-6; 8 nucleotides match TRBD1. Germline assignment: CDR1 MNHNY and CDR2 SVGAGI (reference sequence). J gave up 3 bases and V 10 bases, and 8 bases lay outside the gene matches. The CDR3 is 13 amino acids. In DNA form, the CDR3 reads TGTGCCACCGTACAGGGGGAAGGCTACGAGCAGTACTTC. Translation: CATVQGEGYEQYF.

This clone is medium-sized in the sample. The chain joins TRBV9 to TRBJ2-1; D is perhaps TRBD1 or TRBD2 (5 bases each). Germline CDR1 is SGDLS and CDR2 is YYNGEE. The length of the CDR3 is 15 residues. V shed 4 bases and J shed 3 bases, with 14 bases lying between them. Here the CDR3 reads CASSPGTLIYNEQFF. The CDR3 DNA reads TGTGCCAGCAGCCCCGGGACCTTAATCTACAATGAGCAGTTCTTC.

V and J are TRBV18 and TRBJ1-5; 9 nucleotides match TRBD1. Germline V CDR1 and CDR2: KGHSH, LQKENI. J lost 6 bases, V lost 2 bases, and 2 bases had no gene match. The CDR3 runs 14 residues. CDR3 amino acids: CASSPRTGAQPQHF. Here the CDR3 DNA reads TGTGCCAGCTCACCAAGGACAGGGGCTCAGCCCCAGCATTTT.

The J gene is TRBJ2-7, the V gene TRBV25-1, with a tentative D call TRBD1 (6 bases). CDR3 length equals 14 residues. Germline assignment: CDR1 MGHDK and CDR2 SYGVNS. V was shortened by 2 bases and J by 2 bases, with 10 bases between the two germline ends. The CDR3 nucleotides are TGTGCCAGCAGTGAACCCTACAGGGCCTACGAGCAGTACTTC. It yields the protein CASSEPYRAYEQYF.

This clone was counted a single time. CDR3 DNA sequence: TGTGCCAGCTCACCAATGAGGGTTCGGAACAATGAGCAGTTCTTC. It specifies CASSPMRVRNNEQFF. V usage is TRBV18 and J usage is TRBJ2-1, with D perhaps TRBD2 (5 bases). There are 15 residues in the CDR3. The germline CDR1 and CDR2 sequences are KGHSH and LQKENI. With 2 bases removed from V and 5 bases from J, the gap between germline ends came to 13 bases.

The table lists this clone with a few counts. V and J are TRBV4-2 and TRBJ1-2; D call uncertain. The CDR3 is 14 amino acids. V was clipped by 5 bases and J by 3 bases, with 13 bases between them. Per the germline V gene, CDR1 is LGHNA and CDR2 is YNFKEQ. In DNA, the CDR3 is TGTGCCAGCAGCTTGGGTTCGGCTTACTATGGCTACACCTTC. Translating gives CASSLGSAYYGYTF.

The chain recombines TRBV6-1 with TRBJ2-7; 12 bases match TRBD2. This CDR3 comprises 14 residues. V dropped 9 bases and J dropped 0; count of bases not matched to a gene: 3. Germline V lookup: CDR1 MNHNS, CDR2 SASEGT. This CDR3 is CASSGLAGSYEQYF. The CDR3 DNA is TGTGCCAGTTCGGGACTAGCGGGCTCCTACGAGCAGTACTTC.

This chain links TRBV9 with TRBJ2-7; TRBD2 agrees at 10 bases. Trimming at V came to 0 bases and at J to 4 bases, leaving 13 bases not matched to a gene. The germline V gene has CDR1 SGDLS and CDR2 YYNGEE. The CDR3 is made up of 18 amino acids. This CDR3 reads CASSVGPYSSGSFYEQYF. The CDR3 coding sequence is TGTGCCAGCAGCGTAGGCCCCTACTCTAGCGGGAGTTTTTACGAGCAGTACTTC.

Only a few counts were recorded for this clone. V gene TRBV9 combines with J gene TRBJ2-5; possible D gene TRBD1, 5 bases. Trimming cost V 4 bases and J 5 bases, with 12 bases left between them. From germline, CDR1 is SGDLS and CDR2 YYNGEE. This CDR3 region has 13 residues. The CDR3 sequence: CASSTTPGETQYF. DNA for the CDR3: TGTGCCAGCAGCACCACCCCAGGGGAGACCCAGTACTTC.